This T cell receptor beta chain was documented in a study of blood T cell repertoires in COVID-19. The overall study: Both acute and convalescent COVID-19 samples were obtained from the United States, Italy and Spain.

The table came from immunoSEQ multiplex PCR; TCRdb's copy has only in-frame clones and leaves some out. The sample holds roughly 240,000 clones, 86% seen once. V was pared by 2 bases and J by 7 bases, with 9 bases between. Germline V lookup: CDR1 KGHSH, CDR2 LQKENI. This CDR3 is built from 13 residues. Sequencing was performed on peripheral blood. The source of this sequence is an elderly woman with COVID-19, enrolled during active disease. V and J are TRBV18 and TRBJ2-1; D is unclear. The CDR3 DNA follows: TGTGCCAGCTCACCATCGACGGGTAATGAGCAGTTCTTC. Translated: CASSPSTGNEQFF.